This entry features one T cell receptor beta chain sequence. What it recognizes is unknown. V was shortened by 7 bases and J by 3 bases, with 18 bases between the two germline ends. The CDR3 sequence is 14 residues long. Germline assignment: CDR1 SQVTM and CDR2 ANQGSEA. This specimen belongs to a study of T cells in Graves' hyperthyroidism and ophthalmopathy. Findings and limits, study-wide: Most clonotypes that expanded in the thyroid above 0.001 also showed up in blood.

Uncontrolled infection, other autoimmune disease, pregnancy or lactation excluded patients. Diagnosing involved the use of clinical symptoms, serum thyroxine and TRAb, thyroid ultrasound and orbital computed tomography. TCR beta CDR3 regions were amplified from RNA transcripts. The primer set for the first-round RT-PCR of the TCR CDR3 was HTBI. TCRdb called the multiplex PCR reads again in MiXCR, with one record for every CDR3 protein. The data contain 450,000 to 600,000 distinct CDR3 sequences, around 20% of them singletons. The gene calls are TRBV29-1 and TRBJ2-5; TRBD1 might be the D (5 bases). The sequenced sample was blood. The source is a man in his forties or fifties with Graves' ophthalmopathy. The CDR3 reads CSGAPQGWKETQYF. The CDR3 nucleotides read TGCAGCGGGGCCCCCCAGGGTTGGAAAGAGACCCAGTACTTC.